This paragraph covers one T cell receptor (beta chain) sequence. Per the original data handling: Amplifying reference gene primers gave estimates of nucleated cell counts. Sequenced by immunoSEQ multiplex PCR; TCRdb stores in-frame clones only, minus some. The V and J calls and the clone size are those of that table, but D and trimming were determined from the DNA. The sample has around 470,000 clones; 75% to 90% are singletons. Patients of the Seattle cohort, enrolled during active infection, were followed longitudinally. The data derive from a study of blood T cell repertoires in COVID-19. As for the study in general: Both acute and convalescent COVID-19 samples were obtained from the United States, Italy and Spain. PBMCs, B-cell-depleted T cells, or T cells provided the cDNA or gDNA that made up the material.

Looked up from germline, CDR1 is MGHRA and CDR2 is YSYEKL. CDR3 length: 18 amino acids. The V end lost 0 bases, the J end lost 1 base, and 16 bases lay between the germline ends. V and J are TRBV4-1 and TRBJ1-5; the D is unclear. Sequencing was performed on peripheral blood. This clonotype originated in a man younger than 35 with COVID-19, enrolled during active disease. The CDR3 loop reads CASSQDAGLRRSNQPQHF. CDR3 bases: TGCGCCAGCAGCCAAGATGCGGGCCTCCGGAGAAGCAATCAGCCCCAGCATTTT.